This paragraph reports one TCR beta chain. Original analysis: From reference gene primer amplification, estimates of nucleated cell counts were derived. The assay was immunoSEQ multiplex PCR, and TCRdb's table has in-frame clones only and misses some. For V, J and clone size, that table is used; D and trimming come from the DNA. The sample contains under 300,000 clones, roughly 90% of which appear only once. This record comes from a study of blood T cell repertoires in COVID-19. The CDR3 runs to 15 residues. J was trimmed by 10 bases and V by 0 bases; bases with no gene match: 10. Germline V lookup: CDR1 SGDLS, CDR2 YYNGEE.

The chain couples TRBV9 to TRBJ2-1, with 7 bases matching TRBD2. This TCR derives from a man in his 60s with acute or convalescent COVID-19. Sequencing used peripheral blood. Written as DNA, the CDR3 is TGTGCCAGCAGCGTAGATTGGCCTAGCGGACACGAGCAGTTCTTC. It codes for CASSVDWPSGHEQFF.